This TCR beta chain derives from a study of blood T cell repertoires in COVID-19 (TCRdb year 2020). At the level of the whole study: Samples from collaborators originated in the United States, Italy and Spain and spanned both the acute and convalescent phases of COVID-19. Sample metadata almost always included a de-identified subject ID, COVID-19 status, age in years and sex. Deeply sampled blood TCRbeta repertoires from subjects exposed to, actively infected with, or recovered from COVID-19 were included in the dataset. HLA class I and class II types, where available, came from metadata supplied by the sample provider rather than from assay-based typing. The repertoires were released in a freely available public database meant as a resource for research on the immune response to SARS-CoV-2. The material from the prospective study consisted of cDNA or gDNA derived from T cells, B-cell-depleted T cells, or PBMCs. The samples were drawn from two sources: the first 160 participants of the ongoing ImmuneRACE study, and 1,254 subjects contributed by 6 global collaborators.

CDR1 and CDR2 (SGHVS, FQNEAQ) derive from the germline V gene. V is trimmed back by 1 base and J by 6 bases, and the junction contains 13 bases that no gene match accounts for. Measured from the cysteine to the phenylalanine, the CDR3 is 17 residues long. Solely the CDR3 DNA is kept, with 51 bases framed from the first base. Results and caveats for the whole study, not just this receptor: The quantity of clinical and demographic metadata differed by source and by participant and was supplied without curation.

On this clone itself: The specificity of this receptor is unknown. No much larger clonotype is one base removed from it; base qualities were not supplied.

Participants in the prospective study were aged roughly 18 to 100 years, lived in about two dozen United States geographic areas, and enrolled through a virtual design. In the prospective study, cohorts were assigned on the basis of participant-reported clinical history obtained from a screening survey and a study questionnaire. A participant counted as exposed if, within 2 weeks of entering the study, that participant had been in contact with someone who had a PCR-confirmed or clinician-diagnosed COVID-19 case. In the prospective study, whole blood, serum and a nasopharyngeal or oropharyngeal swab were collected from each participant by mobile phlebotomists. Prospective study participants could optionally give additional blood draws and questionnaires over a 2-month period. Before DNA extraction, blood samples from the prospective study were shipped at room temperature or frozen. The immunoSEQ Assay, a bias-controlled multiplex PCR, was used to amplify TCRbeta CDR3 regions from genomic DNA. Concerning the study's data processing: Within the assay, amplification of reference gene primers was used to estimate how many nucleated cells each sample contained. To quantify the absolute abundance of each unique TCRbeta CDR3 rearrangement, sequence reads were collapsed and filtered. For each sample, productive Simpson clonality was calculated as the square root of Simpson's diversity index across productive rearrangements. Not all clones reach the TCRdb copy of this immuneACCESS table, which keeps in-frame sequences only. Checked studies attribute under half of the gap to unresolved V genes and leave the rest unexplained. That table gives V, J and clone size, and the DNA gave D and trimming. The sample table holds roughly 190,000 clones, of which about 83% were seen once. Roughly 3.2% of the sample is in the top ten clones.

The rearranged chain carries TRBV7-8 and TRBJ2-5; 8 of the junction bases match TRBD1. This TCR came from a young woman who had been exposed to COVID-19. The sequencing input was PBMCs or T cells enriched from blood (not recorded which). This receptor carries the CDR3 CASSLGIIGQGRQTQYF. The nucleotides are TGTGCCAGCAGCTTAGGTATAATAGGACAGGGAAGACAGACCCAGTACTTC.